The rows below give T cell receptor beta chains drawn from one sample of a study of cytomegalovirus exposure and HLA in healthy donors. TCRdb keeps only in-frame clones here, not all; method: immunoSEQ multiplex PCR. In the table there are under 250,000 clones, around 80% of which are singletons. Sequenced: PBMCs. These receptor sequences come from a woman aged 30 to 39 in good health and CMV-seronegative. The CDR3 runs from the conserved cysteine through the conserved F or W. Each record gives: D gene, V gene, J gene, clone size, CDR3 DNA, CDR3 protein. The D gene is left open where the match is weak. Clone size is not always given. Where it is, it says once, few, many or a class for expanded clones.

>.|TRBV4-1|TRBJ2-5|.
TGCGCCAGCAGCCAAGATACCGCTGGGGGCGGTTACCAAGAGACCCAGTACTTC
CASSQDTAGGGYQETQYF
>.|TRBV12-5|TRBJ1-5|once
TGTGCTAGTGGTTTGGTACGAGGAGGGGATCAGCCCCAGCATTTT
CASGLVRGGDQPQHF
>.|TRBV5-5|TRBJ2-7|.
TGTGCCAGCAGCTTGGGCGGCCGCTCCAGCTCCTACGAGCAGTACTTC
CASSLGGRSSSYEQYF
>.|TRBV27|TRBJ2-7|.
TGTGCCAGCAGTCCGCAGGGTTTCACCTACGAGCAGTACTTC
CASSPQGFTYEQYF
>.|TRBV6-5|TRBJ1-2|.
TGTGCCACTTCGAAACAGCATGGCTACACCTTC
CATSKQHGYTF
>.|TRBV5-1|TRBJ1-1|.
TGCGCCAGCAGCTTGGACGTAGTTGAGGCAGACCGTGAAGCTTTCTTT
CASSLDVVEADREAFF
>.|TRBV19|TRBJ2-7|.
TGTGCCAGTAGTAGCGGAGTGGCGCAGTACTTC
CASSSGVAQYF
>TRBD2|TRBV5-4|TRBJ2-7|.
TGTGCCAGCAGCTCGGGGGGGCTTAGGAACGAGCAGTACTTC
CASSSGGLRNEQYF
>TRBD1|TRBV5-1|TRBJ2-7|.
TGCGCCAGCGGGGGACAGGGAGGCTACGAGCAGTACTTC
CASGGQGGYEQYF
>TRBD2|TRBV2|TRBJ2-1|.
TGTGCCAGCAGAACTAGCGGGGGGGGCAATGAGCAGTTCTTC
CASRTSGGGNEQFF
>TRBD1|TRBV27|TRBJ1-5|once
TGTGCCAGCAGTTTCACAGGGGGAGGGCAGCCCCAGCATTTT
CASSFTGGGQPQHF
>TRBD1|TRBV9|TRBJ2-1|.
TGTGCCAGCAGCGTCGGACAGGGTGGGAACAATGAGCAGTTCTTC
CASSVGQGGNNEQFF
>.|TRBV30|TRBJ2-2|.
TGTGCCTGGAGTGTAGGTTGGCAGGGGAACACCGGGGAGCTGTTTTTT
CAWSVGWQGNTGELFF
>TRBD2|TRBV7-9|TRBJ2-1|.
TGTGCCAGCAGCTTTCAGCGGGGTGGGACTTACAATGAGCAGTTCTTC
CASSFQRGGTYNEQFF
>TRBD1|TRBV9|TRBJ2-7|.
TGTGCCAGAACCCCTTTTCGGGACAGGGGGCTTGTTGGGGGCCTGACCTACGAGCAGTACTTC
CARTPFRDRGLVGGLTYEQYF
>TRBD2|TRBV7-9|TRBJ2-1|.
TGTGCCAGCAGCTTAGTGCGAGCGGGAGGGCGAGAGCAGTTCTTC
CASSLVRAGGREQFF
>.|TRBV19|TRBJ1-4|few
TGTGCCAGTAGTTGGCGGATCTCTAATGAAAAACTGTTTTTT
CASSWRISNEKLFF
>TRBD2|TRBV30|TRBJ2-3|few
TGTGCCTGGAGTACGGGAGGGTCCGGCACAGATACGCAGTATTTT
CAWSTGGSGTDTQYF
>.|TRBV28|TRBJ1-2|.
TGTGCCAGCAGTCTCCCAAGGCTAGGCGGCTACACCTTC
CASSLPRLGGYTF